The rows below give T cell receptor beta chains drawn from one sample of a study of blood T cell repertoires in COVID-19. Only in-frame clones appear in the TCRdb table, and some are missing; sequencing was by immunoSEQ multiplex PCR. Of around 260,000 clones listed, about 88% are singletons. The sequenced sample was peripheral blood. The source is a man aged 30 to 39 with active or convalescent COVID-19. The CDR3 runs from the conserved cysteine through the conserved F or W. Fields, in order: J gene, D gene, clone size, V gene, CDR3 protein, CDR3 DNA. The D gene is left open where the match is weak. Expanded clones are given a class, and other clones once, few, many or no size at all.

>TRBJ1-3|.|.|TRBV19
CASNRGSGNTIYF
TGTGCCAGTAACAGAGGGTCTGGAAACACCATATATTTT
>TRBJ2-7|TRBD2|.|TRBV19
CATSGTSYEQYF
TGTGCCACTAGCGGTACTTCCTACGAGCAGTACTTC
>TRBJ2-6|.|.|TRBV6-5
CASSSRESGANVLTF
TGTGCCAGCAGTTCTCGGGAATCTGGGGCCAACGTCCTGACTTTC
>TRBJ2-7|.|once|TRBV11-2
CASSRTPSSYEQYF
TGTGCCAGCAGCCGGACACCGAGCTCCTACGAGCAGTACTTC
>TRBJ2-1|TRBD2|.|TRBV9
CASSDGSGGYNEQFF
TGTGCCAGCAGCGACGGTAGCGGGGGCTACAATGAGCAGTTCTTC
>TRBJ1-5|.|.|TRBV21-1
CASSNPIRQAVLDQPQHF
TGTGCCAGCAGCAACCCTATTCGACAGGCTGTATTAGATCAGCCCCAGCATTTT
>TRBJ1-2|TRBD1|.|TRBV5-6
CASSLVGRGRFPAYTF
TGTGCCAGCAGCTTAGTTGGAAGGGGGCGATTTCCCGCTTACACCTTC
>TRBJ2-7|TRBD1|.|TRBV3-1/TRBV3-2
CATSSGGRSSYEQYF
TGTGCCACCTCCTCAGGGGGCAGGAGCTCCTACGAGCAGTACTTC
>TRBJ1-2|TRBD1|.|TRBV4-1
CASSQDLDRGMNGYTF
TGCGCCAGCAGCCAAGATCTGGACAGGGGAATGAATGGCTACACCTTC
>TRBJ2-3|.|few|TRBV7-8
CASSPLGGGPGGTDTQYF
TGTGCCAGCAGCCCTTTGGGTGGTGGCCCGGGTGGCACAGATACGCAGTATTTT
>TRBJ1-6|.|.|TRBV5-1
CASSLDIRSSYNSPLHF
TGCGCCAGCAGCTTGGACATTAGGAGCTCCTATAATTCACCCCTCCACTTT
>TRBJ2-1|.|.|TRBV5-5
CASSPQVGGSRNEQFF
TGTGCCAGCAGCCCTCAGGTGGGGGGTTCGAGGAATGAGCAGTTCTTC
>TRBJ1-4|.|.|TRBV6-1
CASSEPGSGNNEKLFF
TGTGCCAGCAGTGAACCTGGGTCAGGGAATAATGAAAAACTGTTTTTT
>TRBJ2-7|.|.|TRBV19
CASSILGGEQYF
TGTGCCAGTAGTATCCTCGGAGGGGAGCAGTACTTC
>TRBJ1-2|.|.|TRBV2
CASSKDSYGYTF
TGTGCCAGCAGTAAAGACAGTTATGGCTACACCTTC
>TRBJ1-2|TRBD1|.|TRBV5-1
CASSESGQGLRGYTF
TGCGCCAGCAGCGAATCGGGACAGGGTTTACGTGGCTACACCTTC